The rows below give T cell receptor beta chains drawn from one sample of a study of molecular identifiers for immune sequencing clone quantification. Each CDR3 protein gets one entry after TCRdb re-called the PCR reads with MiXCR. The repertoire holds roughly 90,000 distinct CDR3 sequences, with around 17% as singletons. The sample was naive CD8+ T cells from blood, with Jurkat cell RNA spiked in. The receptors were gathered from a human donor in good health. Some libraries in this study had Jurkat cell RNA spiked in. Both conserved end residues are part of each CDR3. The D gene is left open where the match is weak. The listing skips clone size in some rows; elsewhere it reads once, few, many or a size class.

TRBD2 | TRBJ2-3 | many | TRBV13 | TGTGCCAGCAGCTTTCGGCTAGCGGGACGCACAGATACGCAGTATTTT | CASSFRLAGRTDTQYF
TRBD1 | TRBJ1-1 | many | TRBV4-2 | TGTGCCAGCAGCCAAGAGACAGGGCTGACTATTGAGAACACTGAAGCTTTCTTT | CASSQETGLTIENTEAFF
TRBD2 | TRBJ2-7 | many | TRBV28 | TGTGCCAGCAGTTTATTAGCGGGAGGTACCTTCTCCTACGAGCAGTACTTC | CASSLLAGGTFSYEQYF
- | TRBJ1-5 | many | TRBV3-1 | TGTGCCAGCAGTTCAAAGGAGCCAGGGGAGAGGGCCCAGCCCCAGCATTTT | CASSSKEPGERAQPQHF
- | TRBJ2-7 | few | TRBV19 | TGTGCCAGTAACCTCGGGGGACCCAACTACGAGCAGTACTTC | CASNLGGPNYEQYF
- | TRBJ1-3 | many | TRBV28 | TGTGCCAGCAGTTTCCCCTCTGGAAACACCATATATTTT | CASSFPSGNTIYF
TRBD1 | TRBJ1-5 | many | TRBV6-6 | TGTGCCAGCAGTTACTTATGGACAGGCGATAATCAGCCCCAGCATTTT | CASSYLWTGDNQPQHF
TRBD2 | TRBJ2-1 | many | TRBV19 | TGTGCCAGTAGTATGGGACTAGCGGGGAATGAGCAGTTCTTC | CASSMGLAGNEQFF
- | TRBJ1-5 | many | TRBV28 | TGTGCCAGCAGTCCCCTCGACAGGCTGGAGCCCCAGCATTTT | CASSPLDRLEPQHF
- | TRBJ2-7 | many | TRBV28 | TGTGCCAGCAGTTTATTACTAAGCTCCTACGAGCAGTACTTC | CASSLLLSSYEQYF
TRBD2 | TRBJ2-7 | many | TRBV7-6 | TGTGCCAGCAGCCAAGCGGGACTAGCGAACGAGCAGTACTTC | CASSQAGLANEQYF
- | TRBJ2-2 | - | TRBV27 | TGTGCCAGCAGTTACTCACCGAGGAGGGAGCTGTTTTTT | CASSYSPRRELFF
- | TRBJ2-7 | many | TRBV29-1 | TGCAGCGTGGCCCGGGCGGGACCTGTAGAGCAGTACTTC | CSVARAGPVEQYF
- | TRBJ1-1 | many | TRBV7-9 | TGTGCCAGCACCTTCTTGAGCACTGAAGCTTTCTTT | CASTFLSTEAFF
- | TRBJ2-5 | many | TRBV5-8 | TGTGCCAGCTCCTCCGACCCCGACACCCAGTACTTT | CASSSDPDTQYF
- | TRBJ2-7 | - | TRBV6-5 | TGTGCCAGCAGTTACCCGGCCGAGGAACAGTACTTC | CASSYPAEEQYF
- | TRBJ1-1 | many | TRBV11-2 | TGTGCCAGCAGCTTAGATCCATGGACAGCTAACACTGAAGCTTTCTTT | CASSLDPWTANTEAFF
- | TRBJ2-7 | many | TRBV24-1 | TGTGCCACCAGTGACAGGGTCGGTGAGCAGTACTTC | CATSDRVGEQYF
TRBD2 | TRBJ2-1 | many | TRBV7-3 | TGTGCCAGCAGCCTGGGACTAGTCGACCACTCTGAGCAGTTCTTC | CASSLGLVDHSEQFF
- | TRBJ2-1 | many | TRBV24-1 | TGTGCCACCAGTGATTTGGGGGGATTCTACAATGAGCAGTTCTTC | CATSDLGGFYNEQFF
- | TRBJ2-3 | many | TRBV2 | TGTGCCAGCAGTGAGGAGTCGCAGTATTTT | CASSEESQYF
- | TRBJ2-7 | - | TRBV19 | TGTGCCAGTAGTATAGATGGCAGGGGCTACGAGCAGTACTTC | CASSIDGRGYEQYF
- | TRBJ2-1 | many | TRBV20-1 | TGCAGTGCTAGGGACAGAGCCGGGAATGAGCAGTTCTTC | CSARDRAGNEQFF
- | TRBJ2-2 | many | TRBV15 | TGTGCCACGAGGGATACAATCAACACCGGGGAGCTGTTTTTT | CATRDTINTGELFF